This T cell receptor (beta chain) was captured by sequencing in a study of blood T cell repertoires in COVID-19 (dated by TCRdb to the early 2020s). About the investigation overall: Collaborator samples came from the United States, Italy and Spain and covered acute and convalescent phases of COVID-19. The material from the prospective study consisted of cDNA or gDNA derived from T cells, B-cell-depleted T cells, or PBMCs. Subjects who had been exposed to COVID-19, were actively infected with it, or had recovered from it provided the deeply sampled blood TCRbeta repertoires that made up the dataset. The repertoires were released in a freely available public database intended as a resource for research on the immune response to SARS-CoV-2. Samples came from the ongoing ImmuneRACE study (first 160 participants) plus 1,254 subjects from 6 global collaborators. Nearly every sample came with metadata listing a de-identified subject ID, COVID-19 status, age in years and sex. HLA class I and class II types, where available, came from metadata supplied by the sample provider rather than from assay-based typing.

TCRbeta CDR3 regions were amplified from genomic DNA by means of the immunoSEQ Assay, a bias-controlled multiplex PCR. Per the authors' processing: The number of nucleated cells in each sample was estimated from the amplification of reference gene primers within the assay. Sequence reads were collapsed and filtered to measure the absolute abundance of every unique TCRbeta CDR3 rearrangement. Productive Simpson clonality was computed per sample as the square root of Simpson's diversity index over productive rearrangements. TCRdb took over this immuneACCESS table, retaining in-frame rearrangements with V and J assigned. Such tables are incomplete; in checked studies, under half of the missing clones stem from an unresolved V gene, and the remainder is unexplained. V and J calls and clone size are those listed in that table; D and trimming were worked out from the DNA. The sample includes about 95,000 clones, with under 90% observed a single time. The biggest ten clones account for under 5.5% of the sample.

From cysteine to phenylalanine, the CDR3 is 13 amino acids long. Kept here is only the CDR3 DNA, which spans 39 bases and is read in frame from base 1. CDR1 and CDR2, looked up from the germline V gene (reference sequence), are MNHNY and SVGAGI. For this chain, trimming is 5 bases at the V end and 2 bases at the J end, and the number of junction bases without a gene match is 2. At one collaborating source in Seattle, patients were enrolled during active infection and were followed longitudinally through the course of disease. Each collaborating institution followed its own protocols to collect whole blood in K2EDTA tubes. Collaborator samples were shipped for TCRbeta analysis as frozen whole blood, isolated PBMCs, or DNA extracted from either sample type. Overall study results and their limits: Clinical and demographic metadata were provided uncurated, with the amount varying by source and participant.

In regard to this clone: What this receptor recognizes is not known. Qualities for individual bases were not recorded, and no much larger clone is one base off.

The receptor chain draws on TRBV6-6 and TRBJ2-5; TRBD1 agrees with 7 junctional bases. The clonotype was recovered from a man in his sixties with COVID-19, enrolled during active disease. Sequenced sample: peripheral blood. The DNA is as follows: TGTGCCAGCAGTACGGGACAGCAAGAGACCCAGTACTTC. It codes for CASSTGQQETQYF.